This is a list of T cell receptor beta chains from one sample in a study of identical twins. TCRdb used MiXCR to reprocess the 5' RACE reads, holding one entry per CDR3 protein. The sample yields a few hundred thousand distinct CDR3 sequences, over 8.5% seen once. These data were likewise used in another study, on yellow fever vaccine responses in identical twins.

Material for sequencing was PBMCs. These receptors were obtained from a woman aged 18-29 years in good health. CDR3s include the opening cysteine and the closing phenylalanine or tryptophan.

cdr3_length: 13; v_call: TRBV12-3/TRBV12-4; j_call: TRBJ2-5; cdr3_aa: CASTHDRGETQYF
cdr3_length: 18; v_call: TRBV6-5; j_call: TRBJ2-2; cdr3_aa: CASSYRGQGSHSSGELFF
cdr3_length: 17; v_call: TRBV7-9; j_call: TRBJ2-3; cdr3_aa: CASSDQNRVLSTDTQYF
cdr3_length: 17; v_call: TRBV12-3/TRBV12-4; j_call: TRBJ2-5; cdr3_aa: CASSEWGWTLGKETQYF
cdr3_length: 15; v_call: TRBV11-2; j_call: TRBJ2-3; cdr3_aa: CASSSLAQGGDTQYF
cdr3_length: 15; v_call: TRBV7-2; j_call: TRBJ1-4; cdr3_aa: CASSRGTGGNEKLFF
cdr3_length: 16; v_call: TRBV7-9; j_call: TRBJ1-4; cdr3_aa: CASSPEDRVGDEKLFF
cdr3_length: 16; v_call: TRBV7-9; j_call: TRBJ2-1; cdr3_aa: CASSFVSGGADNEQFF
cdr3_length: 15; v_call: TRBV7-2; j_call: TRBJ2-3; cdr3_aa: CASSLYGASTDTQYF
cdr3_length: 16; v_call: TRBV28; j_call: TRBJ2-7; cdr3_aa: CASSRTSGTPPPEQYF
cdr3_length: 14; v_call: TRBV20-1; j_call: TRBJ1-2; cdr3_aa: CSAPDRDRAFGYTF
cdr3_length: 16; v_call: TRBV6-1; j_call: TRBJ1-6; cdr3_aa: CASREPGQRYNSPLHF
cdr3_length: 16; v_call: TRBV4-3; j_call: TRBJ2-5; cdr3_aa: CASSQGGTPFGETQYF
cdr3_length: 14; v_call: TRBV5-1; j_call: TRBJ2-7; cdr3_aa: CARGGLGFTYEQYF
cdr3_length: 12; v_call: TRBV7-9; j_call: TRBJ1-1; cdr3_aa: CASSLDSREAFF
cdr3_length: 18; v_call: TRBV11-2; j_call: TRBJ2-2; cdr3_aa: CASSLKISGGANTGELFF
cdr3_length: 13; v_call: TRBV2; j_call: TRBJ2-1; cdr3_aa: CASGRTDNNEQFF
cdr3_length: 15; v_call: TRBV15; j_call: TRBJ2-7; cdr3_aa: CATSRDQNTAYEQYF
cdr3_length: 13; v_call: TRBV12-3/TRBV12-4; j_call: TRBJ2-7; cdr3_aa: CASRYASSYEQYF
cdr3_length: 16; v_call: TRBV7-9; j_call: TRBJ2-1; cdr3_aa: CASSSTLAGGYNEQFF
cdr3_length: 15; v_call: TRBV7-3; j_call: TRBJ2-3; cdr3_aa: CASSLSGQRWDTQYF
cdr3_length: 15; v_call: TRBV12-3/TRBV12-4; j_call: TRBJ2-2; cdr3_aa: CASSLGPLNTGELFF
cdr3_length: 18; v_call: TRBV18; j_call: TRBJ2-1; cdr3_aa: CASSLQHRLLSLGDEQFF
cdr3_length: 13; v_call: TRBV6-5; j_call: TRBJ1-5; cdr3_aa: CASSYGRNQPQHF
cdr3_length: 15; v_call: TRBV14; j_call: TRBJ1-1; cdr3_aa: CASSQVSQFWTEAFF
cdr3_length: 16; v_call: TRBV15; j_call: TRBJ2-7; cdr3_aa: CATSNPGGQRTYEQYF
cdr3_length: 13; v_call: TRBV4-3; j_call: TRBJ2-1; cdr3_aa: CASSQDRKIEQFF
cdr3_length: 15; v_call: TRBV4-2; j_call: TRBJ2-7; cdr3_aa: CASSQPITSSAALDF
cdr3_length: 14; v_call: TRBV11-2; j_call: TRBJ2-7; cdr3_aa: CASSSGVRGDEQYF
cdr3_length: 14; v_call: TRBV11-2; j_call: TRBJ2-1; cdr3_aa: CASSLASHYNEQFF
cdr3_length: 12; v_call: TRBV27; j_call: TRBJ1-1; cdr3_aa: CASSFLGFEAFF
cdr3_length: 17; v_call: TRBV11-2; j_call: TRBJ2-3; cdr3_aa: CASSLGLLAGGTDTQYF
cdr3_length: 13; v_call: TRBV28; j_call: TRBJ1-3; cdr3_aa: CAVFRTAGNTIYF
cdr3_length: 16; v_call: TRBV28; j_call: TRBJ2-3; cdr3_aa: CASSPFGREVTDTQYF
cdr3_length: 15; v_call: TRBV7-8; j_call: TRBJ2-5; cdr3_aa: CASSLAPQAQETQYF
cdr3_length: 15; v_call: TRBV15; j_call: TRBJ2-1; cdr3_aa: CATSRALAGGGEQFF
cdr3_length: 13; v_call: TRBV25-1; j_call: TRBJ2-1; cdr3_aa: CASSDEPYNEQFF
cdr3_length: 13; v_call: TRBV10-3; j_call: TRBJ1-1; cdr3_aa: CAITRSMNTEAFF
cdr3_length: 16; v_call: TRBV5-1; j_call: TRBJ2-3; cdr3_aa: CASSLERTRVPDTQYF
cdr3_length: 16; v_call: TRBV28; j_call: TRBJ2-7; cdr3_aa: CASSAPGGIRVGEQYF
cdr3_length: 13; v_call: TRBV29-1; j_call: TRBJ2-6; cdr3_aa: CSVRGTAANVLTF
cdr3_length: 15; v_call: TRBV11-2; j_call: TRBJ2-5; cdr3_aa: CASSATGATQETQYF
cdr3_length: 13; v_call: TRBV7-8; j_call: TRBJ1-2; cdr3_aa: CASSLAGMTFGEF
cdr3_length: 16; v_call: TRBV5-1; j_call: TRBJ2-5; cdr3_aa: CASSPWTGALEETQYF
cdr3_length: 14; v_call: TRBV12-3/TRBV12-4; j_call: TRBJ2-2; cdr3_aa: CASSLRDSAGELFF
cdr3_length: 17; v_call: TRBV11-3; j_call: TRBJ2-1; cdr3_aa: CASSLDLGGNSYNEQFF
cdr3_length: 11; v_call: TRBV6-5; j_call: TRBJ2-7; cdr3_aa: CASRRDYEQYF
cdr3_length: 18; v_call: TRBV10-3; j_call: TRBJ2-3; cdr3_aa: CAISESVGLAASRNTQYF
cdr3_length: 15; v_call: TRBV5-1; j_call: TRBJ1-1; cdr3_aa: CASSLEGGWNTEAFF
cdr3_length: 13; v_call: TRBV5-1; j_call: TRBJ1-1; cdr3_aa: CASSSGGYSEAFF
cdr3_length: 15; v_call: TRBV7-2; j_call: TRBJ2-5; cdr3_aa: CASTTSSTGTETQYF
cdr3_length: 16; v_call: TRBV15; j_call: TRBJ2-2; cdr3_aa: CATSRNLGAVTGELFF
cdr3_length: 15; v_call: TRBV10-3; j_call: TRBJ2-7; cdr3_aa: CAISDPIWSSYEQYF
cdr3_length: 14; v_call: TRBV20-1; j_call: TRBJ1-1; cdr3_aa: CSAGAGPMNTEAFF
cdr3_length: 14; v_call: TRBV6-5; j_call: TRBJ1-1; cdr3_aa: CASNSLGGNTEAFF
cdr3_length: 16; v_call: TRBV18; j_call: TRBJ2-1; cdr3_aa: CASSPGTNKGVNEQFF
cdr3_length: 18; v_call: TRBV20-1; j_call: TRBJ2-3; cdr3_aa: CSARGGVRQRWGTDTQYF
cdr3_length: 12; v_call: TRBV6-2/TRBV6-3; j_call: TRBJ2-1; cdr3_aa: CASGRAYNEQFF